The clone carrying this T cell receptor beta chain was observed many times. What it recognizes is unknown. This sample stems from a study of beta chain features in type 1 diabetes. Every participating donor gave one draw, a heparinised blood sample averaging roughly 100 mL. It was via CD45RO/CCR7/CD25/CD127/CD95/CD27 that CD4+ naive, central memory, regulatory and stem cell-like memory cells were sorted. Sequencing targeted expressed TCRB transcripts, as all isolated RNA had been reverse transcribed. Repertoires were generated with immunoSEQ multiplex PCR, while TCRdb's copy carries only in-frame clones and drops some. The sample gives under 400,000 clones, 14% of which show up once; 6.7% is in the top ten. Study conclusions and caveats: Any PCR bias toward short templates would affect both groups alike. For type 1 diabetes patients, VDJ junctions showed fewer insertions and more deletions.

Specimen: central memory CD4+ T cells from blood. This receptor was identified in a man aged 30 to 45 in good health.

The CDR3, as DNA: TGTGCCAGCAGCTCGACAGGGGTGGTAGATACGCAGTATTTT. Encoded protein: CASSSTGVVDTQYF. V is TRBV11-3 and J is TRBJ2-3; 8 bases agree with TRBD1. After removal of 4 bases from V and 5 bases from J, the junction contained 5 bases not matched to a gene. CDR3 length: 14 amino acids. CDR1 is SGHNT and CDR2 is YENEEA in the germline V gene.